This record concerns one T cell receptor (beta chain) sequence. Assay: immunoSEQ multiplex PCR; the TCRdb copy retains only in-frame clones and omits some. The sample lists approximately 52,000 clones, 80% to 95% occurring once. The sample belongs to a study of T cell changes during pregnancy in multiple sclerosis. This CDR3 contains 14 residues. V shed 0 bases and J shed 3 bases, with 9 bases lying between them. From germline, CDR1 is SGDLS and CDR2 YYNGEE. This sequence originates from a female donor in good health, enrolled as a control in a pregnancy study. The sequencing here drew on CD4+ T cells from peripheral blood mononuclear cells, taken in the second trimester of pregnancy. The rearrangement links TRBV9 to TRBJ1-1; no clear D gene. The CDR3 loop reads CASSVAPRDTEAFF. The CDR3 coding sequence is TGTGCCAGCAGCGTAGCACCGAGGGACACTGAAGCTTTCTTT.